This T cell receptor (beta chain) appears in the sequencing data of a study of T cell changes during pregnancy in multiple sclerosis. Only in-frame clones appear in the TCRdb table, and some are missing; sequencing was by immunoSEQ multiplex PCR. The data hold over 65,000 clones, with 75% to 95% observed a single time. The CDR3 is 12 amino acids. The germline V gene encodes CDR1 SGHNT and CDR2 YYREEE (reference sequence). After removal of 0 bases from V and 12 bases from J, the junction contained 6 bases not matched to a gene. The chain employs TRBV5-4 and TRBJ2-7, with 7 bases fitting TRBD2. This clonotype originated in a female donor in good health, enrolled as a control in a pregnancy study. The sequencing used peripheral blood, collected in the first trimester of pregnancy. The CDR3 spells CASSLGGGPLYF. Here the CDR3 DNA reads TGTGCCAGCAGCTTGGGGGGGGGACCTCTGTACTTC.